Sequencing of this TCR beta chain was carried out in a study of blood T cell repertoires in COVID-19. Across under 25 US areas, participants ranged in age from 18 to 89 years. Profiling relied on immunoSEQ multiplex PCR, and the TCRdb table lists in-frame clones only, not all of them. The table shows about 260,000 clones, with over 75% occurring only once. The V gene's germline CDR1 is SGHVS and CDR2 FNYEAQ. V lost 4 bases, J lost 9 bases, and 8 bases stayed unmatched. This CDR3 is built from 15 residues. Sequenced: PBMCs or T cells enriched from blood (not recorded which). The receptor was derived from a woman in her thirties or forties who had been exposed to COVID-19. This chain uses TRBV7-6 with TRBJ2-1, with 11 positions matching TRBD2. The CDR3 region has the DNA TGTGCCAGCAGCTCTACTAGCGGGAGTGGGACTGAGCAGTTCTTC. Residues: CASSSTSGSGTEQFF.